This T cell receptor (beta chain) came from a study of blood T cells in healthy people across ages. V dropped 2 bases and J dropped 4; count of bases not matched to a gene: 6. The germline V gene encodes CDR1 KGHSH and CDR2 LQKENI. CDR3 length: 15 amino acids. A second PCR of 7 to 11 cycles used a sample-barcoded 5' primer and a J-beta primer mix. The authors tagged each cDNA molecule using a template-switch adaptor with 12 random nucleotides. TCRdb passed the 5' RACE reads through MiXCR, listing each CDR3 protein once. The profile shows hundreds of thousands of distinct CDR3 sequences, under 55% of them singletons. Overall study findings and caveats: Relative to aged donors, long-lived donors carried more naive CD4+ cells and displayed higher diversity.

About this clonotype: Its matching antigen is unknown.

It was about 9.4 milliliters of peripheral blood that were drawn from each donor. Extractions gave at least 5.5 micrograms of total RNA per sample. The TCR sequence derives from a man in his 60s in good health. This chain links TRBV18 with TRBJ1-2; 8 bases fit TRBD1. The sequenced sample consisted of blood. CDR3: CASSPDRGRPYGYTF. As DNA, the CDR3 is TGTGCCAGCTCACCAGACAGGGGAAGGCCCTATGGCTACACCTTC.